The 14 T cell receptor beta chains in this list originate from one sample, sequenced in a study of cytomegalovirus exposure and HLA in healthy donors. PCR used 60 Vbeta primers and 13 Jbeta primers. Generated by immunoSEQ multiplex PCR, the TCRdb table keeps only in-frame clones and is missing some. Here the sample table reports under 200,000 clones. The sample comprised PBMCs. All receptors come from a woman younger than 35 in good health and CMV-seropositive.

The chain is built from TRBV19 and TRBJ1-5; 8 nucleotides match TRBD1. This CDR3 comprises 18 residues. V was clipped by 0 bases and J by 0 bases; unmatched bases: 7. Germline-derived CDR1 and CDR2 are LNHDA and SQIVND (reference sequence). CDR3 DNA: TGTGCCAGTAGTATAGATCTAAGACAGGGGCCTAGCAATCAGCCCCAGCATTTT. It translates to CASSIDLRQGPSNQPQHF. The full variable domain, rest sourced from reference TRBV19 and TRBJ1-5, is DGGITQSPKYLFRKEGQNVTLSCEQNLNHDAMYWYRQDPGQGLRLIYYSQIVNDFQKGDIAEGYSVSREKKESFPLTVTSAQKNPTAFYLCASSIDLRQGPSNQPQHFGDGTRLSIL.

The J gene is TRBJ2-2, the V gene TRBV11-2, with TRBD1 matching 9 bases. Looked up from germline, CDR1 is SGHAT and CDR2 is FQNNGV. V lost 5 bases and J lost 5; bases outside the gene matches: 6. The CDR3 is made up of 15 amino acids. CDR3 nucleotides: TGTGCCAGCAGCCCCCGGGACAGGGTGACCGGGGAGCTGTTTTTT. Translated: CASSPRDRVTGELFF.

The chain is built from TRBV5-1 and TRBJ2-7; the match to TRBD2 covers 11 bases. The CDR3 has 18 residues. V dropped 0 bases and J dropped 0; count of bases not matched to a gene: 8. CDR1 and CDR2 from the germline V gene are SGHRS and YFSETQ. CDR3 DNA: TGCGCCAGCAGCTTGGCCTTTTCTAGCGGGAGGCCCTCCTACGAGCAGTACTTC. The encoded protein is CASSLAFSSGRPSYEQYF.

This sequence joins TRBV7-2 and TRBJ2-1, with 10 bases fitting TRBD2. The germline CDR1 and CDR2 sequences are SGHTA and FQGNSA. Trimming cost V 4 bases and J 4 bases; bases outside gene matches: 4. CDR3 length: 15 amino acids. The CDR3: CASSSLAGAYNEQFF. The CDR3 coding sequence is TGTGCCAGCAGCTCGCTAGCGGGGGCTTACAATGAGCAGTTCTTC.

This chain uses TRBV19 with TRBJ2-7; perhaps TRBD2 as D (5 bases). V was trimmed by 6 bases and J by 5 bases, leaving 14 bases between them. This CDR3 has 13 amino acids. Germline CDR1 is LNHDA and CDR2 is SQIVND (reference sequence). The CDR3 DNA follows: TGTGCCAGTAGGGAGGTCGGAGTAAACGAGCAGTACTTC. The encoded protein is CASREVGVNEQYF.

The CDR3 DNA reads as TGTGCCAGCAGAATACAGGGCGGAACTGAAGCTTTCTTT. Residues: CASRIQGGTEAFF. The chain carries TRBV5-6 and TRBJ1-1; perhaps TRBD1 as D (6 bases). Trimming cost V 5 bases and J 5 bases, with 13 bases left between them. Germline CDR1 reads SGHDT; CDR2 reads YYEEEE. The CDR3 runs 13 residues.

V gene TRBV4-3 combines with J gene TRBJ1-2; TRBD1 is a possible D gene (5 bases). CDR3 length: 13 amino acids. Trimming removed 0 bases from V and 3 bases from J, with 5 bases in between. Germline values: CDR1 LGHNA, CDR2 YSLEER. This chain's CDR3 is CASSQDRDYGYTF. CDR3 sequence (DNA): TGCGCCAGCAGCCAAGACAGGGACTATGGCTACACCTTC.

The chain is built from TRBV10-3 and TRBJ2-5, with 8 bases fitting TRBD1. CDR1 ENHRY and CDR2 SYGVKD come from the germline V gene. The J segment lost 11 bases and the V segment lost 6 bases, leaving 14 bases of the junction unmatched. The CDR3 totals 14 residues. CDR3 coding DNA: TGTGCCATCAGGCAGGGGGCCGTCTTGGGAGAGCAGTACTTC. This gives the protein CAIRQGAVLGEQYF.

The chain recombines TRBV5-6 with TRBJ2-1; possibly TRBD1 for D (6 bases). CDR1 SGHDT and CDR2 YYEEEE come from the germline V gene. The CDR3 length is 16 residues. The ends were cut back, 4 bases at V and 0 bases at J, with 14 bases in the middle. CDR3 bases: TGTGCCAGCAGCGCCGCAGGACAGCGCTCCTACAATGAGCAGTTCTTC. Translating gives CASSAAGQRSYNEQFF.

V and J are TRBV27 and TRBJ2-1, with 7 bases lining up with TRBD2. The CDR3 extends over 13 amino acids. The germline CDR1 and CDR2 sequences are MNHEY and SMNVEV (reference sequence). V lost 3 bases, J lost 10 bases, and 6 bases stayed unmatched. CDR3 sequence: CASSLRTRLEQFF. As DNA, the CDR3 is TGTGCCAGCAGTTTGCGGACTAGACTGGAGCAGTTCTTC.

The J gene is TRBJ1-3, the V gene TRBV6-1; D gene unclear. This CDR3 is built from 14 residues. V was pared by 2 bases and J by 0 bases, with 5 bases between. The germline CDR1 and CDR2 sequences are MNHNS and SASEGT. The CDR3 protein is CASSEYGSGNTIYF. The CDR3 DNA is TGTGCCAGCAGTGAATACGGCTCTGGAAACACCATATATTTT.

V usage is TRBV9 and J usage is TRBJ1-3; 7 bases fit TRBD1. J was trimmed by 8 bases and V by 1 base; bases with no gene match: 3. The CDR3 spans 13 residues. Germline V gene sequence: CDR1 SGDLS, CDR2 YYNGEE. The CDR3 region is CASSVQTGDTIYF. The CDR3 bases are TGTGCCAGCAGCGTACAAACAGGGGACACCATATATTTT.

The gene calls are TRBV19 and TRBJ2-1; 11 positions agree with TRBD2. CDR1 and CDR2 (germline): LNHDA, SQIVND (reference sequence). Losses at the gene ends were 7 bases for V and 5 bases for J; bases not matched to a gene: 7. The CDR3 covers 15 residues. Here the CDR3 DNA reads TGTGCCAGTATTCCCCTAGCGGGGGGCGACAATGAGCAGTTCTTC. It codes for CASIPLAGGDNEQFF.

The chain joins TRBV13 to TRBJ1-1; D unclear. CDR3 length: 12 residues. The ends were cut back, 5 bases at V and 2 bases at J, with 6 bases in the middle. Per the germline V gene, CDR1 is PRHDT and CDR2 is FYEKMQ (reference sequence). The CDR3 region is CASSRLNTEAFF. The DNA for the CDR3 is TGTGCCAGCAGCCGTTTAAACACTGAAGCTTTCTTT.